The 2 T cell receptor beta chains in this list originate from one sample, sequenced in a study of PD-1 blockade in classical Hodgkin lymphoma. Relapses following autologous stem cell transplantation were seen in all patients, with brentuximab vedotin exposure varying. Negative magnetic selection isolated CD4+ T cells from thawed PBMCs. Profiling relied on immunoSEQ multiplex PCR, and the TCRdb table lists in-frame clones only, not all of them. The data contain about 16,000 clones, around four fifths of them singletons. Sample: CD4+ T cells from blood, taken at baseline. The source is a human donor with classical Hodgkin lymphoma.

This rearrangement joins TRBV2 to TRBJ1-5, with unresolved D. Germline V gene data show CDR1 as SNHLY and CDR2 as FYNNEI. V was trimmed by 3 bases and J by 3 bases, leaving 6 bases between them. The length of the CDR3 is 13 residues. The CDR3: CASSEGNNQPQHF. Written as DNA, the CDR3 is TGTGCCAGCAGTGAGGGCAACAATCAGCCCCAGCATTTT.

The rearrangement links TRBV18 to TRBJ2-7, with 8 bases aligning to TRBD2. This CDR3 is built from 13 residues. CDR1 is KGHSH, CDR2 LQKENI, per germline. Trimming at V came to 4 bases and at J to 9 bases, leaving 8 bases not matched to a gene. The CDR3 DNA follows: TGTGCCAGCTCACTTCAGCGGGAGTGGGGGCAGTACTTC. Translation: CASSLQREWGQYF. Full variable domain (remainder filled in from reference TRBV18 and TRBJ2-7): NAGVMQNPRHLVRRRGQEARLRCSPMKGHSHVYWYRQLPEEGLKFMVYLQKENIIDESGMPKERFSAEFPKEGPSILRIQQVVRGDSAAYFCASSLQREWGQYFGPGTRLTVT.